Given below is one T cell receptor beta chain in context. The antigen is not known. J gave up 5 bases and V 6 bases, and 4 bases lay outside the gene matches. This CDR3 has 13 amino acids. The germline CDR1 and CDR2 sequences are LGHNA and YSLEER. The table came from immunoSEQ multiplex PCR; TCRdb's copy has only in-frame clones and leaves some out. Of over 4,000 clones listed, approximately 86% were seen once; the top ten hold around 2.8%. This record comes from a study of immune evolution from preneoplasia to lung adenocarcinoma. Study-level findings and limits: Top clone frequencies peaked in normal lung, apparently declining through invasive adenocarcinoma.

Resections took place in Japan or China from about 2013 to 2018. Each case's diagnosis was confirmed by two pathologists on H&E. The sample was FFPE invasive lung adenocarcinoma tissue. The chain links TRBV4-3 to TRBJ1-1; 9 nucleotides agree with TRBD1. This TCR derives from a person in their fifties or sixties with lung adenocarcinoma. CDR3 residues: CASSFGQGTEAFF. The CDR3 DNA is TGCGCCAGCAGTTTCGGACAGGGGACTGAAGCTTTCTTT.